This entry is about one T cell receptor beta chain. Its antigen is unidentified. Other DNA variants within this sample encode the same CDR3. In the naive CD8 group, cells lacked CD45RO and were positively selected for CCR7, so terminally differentiated effector memory CD45RA+ cells were left out. Per sorted-subset replicate PCR, input was roughly 220 ng DNA, representing 30,000 to 35,000 T cell genomes. The data were produced by immunoSEQ multiplex PCR, yet TCRdb's version contains in-frame clones alone and is incomplete. The data contain roughly 1,800,000 clones, about 95% of them seen just once; the ten biggest clones take up more than 0.9%. The sample is drawn from a study of shared clonotypes between healthy human individuals. Study-wide results and caveats: Estimated richness values were generally larger in naive subsets than in memory subsets.

Germline V gives CDR1 MNHEY, CDR2 SVGAGI. The CDR3 is 13 residues long. Trimming took off 0 bases at V and 8 bases at J, with 7 bases between the two ends. The receptor was derived from a man between 18 and 29 years old in good health. The gene calls are TRBV6-5 and TRBJ1-4; D perhaps matches TRBD1 (6 bases). The sequencing sample was made of naive CD8+ T cells sorted from blood. DNA for the CDR3: TGTGCCAGCAGTTACTCGAGGGGGGAAAAACTGTTTTTT. It encodes CASSYSRGEKLFF.